Described below is a single TCR beta chain sequence and its context. The antigen remains unidentified. CDR3 regions of TCR beta were amplified from RNA transcripts. The workflow started with a first-round RT-PCR run with HTBI primers and then moved on to a second-round multiplex PCR. Via MiXCR, TCRdb re-called the multiplex PCR reads, giving one row per CDR3 protein. The profile shows 200,000 to 300,000 distinct CDR3 sequences, roughly 50% of them singletons. This CDR3 contains 13 residues. V dropped 11 bases and J dropped 1 base, with 11 bases sitting between them. CDR1 is SGHTA and CDR2 is FQGNSA in the germline V gene. The data derive from a study of Graves' ophthalmopathy and Graves' hyperthyroidism. About the research overall: Before any treatment, peripheral blood was taken at the initial diagnosis.

Study outcomes and limitations: Ophthalmopathy progression cases were predicted by the model with approximately 66% sensitivity and 72% to 85% specificity.

Sequencing was carried out using peripheral blood. The receptor comes from an adult man with Graves' ophthalmopathy. V usage is TRBV7-2 and J usage is TRBJ2-2, with a tentative D call TRBD2 (5 bases). Written as DNA, the CDR3 is TGTGCCGGTAGGGAGCGGAACACCGGGGAGCTGTTTTTT. Translated, it gives CAGRERNTGELFF.